The rows below give T cell receptor beta chains drawn from one sample of a study of blood T cell repertoires in COVID-19. Repertoires were generated with immunoSEQ multiplex PCR, while TCRdb's copy carries only in-frame clones and drops some. In the table there are some 130,000 clones, 84% of which are singletons. Sequencing input: PBMCs or T cells enriched from blood (not recorded which). These receptors were obtained from a middle-aged man with acute COVID-19. Each CDR3 is given with its conserved first and last residue. The order of the fields is V gene, CDR3 protein.

V: TRBV28
CDR3: CASSIDPRGNYGYTF

V: TRBV6-5
CDR3: CASSYYPTGVNTEAFF

V: TRBV7-6
CDR3: CVLRGETQYF

V: TRBV7-8
CDR3: CASSPGQGENSPLHF

V: TRBV14
CDR3: CASSQDPRFEFYEQYF

V: TRBV29-1
CDR3: CSVARPGRPLEQYF

V: TRBV28
CDR3: CASSFMDLQGAQTQYF

V: TRBV7-9
CDR3: CASSLIRTENTEAFF

V: TRBV28
CDR3: CASLTGDNSPLHF

V: TRBV30
CDR3: CAWSSKIQGAETQYF

V: TRBV10-3
CDR3: CAIRGGEGTEAFF

V: TRBV25-1
CDR3: CASSDGLAGTYEQYF

V: TRBV18
CDR3: CASSPPGSAKDTQYF

V: TRBV6-2/TRBV6-3
CDR3: CASSNARTGGHGYTF

V: TRBV7-6
CDR3: CASSTGLAGHQETQYF

V: TRBV28
CDR3: CASSLPGARLAFF

V: TRBV28
CDR3: CASVDRRDTEAFF

V: TRBV5-5
CDR3: CASSLAPDSSEELFF

V: TRBV4-1
CDR3: CASSQVGGASGANVLTF

V: TRBV5-1
CDR3: CASSPRQGARDEAFF

V: TRBV6-5
CDR3: CASSYLGTDTDTQYF

V: TRBV19
CDR3: CASSRGGYSNNEQFF

V: TRBV19
CDR3: CASSQTTVSKETQYF

V: TRBV5-1
CDR3: CASSLASSVSRNEQFF

V: TRBV11-2
CDR3: CASSLDPGGGNTIYF

V: TRBV10-2
CDR3: CASSDRYEQYF

V: TRBV2
CDR3: CASSPHPGDNEKLFF

V: TRBV10-2
CDR3: CASTAGLAVYEQYF

V: TRBV30
CDR3: CAWSVNRGFHSGANVLTF

V: TRBV6-2/TRBV6-3
CDR3: CASTPPGYNEQFF

V: TRBV9
CDR3: CASSVGGLRSEQYF

V: TRBV5-1
CDR3: CASSALTSTYEQYF

V: TRBV11-2
CDR3: CASSSGGPNEQFF

V: TRBV9
CDR3: CASSVLETHTGELFF

V: TRBV19
CDR3: CASSIAQGAELFF

V: TRBV28
CDR3: CAGQHGQGIPGYTF

V: TRBV19
CDR3: CASGDSPNTEAFF